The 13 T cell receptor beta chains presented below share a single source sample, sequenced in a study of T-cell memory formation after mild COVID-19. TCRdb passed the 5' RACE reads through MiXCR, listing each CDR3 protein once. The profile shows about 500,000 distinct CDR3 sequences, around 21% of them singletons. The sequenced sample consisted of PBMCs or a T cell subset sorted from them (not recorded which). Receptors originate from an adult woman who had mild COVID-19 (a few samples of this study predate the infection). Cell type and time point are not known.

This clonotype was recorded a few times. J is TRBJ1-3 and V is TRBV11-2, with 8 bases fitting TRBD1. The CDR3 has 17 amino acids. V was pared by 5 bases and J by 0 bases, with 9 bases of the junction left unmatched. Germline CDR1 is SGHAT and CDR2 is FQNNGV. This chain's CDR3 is CASSGTLGQVSGNTIYF. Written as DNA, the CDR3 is TGTGCCAGCAGCGGAACCCTGGGACAGGTCTCTGGAAACACCATATATTTT. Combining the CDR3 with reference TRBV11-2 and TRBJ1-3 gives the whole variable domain EAGVAQSPRYKIIEKRQSVAFWCNPISGHATLYWYQQILGQGPKLLIQFQNNGVVDDSQLPKDRFSAERLKGVDSTLKIQPAKLEDSAVYLCASSGTLGQVSGNTIYFGEGSWLTVV.

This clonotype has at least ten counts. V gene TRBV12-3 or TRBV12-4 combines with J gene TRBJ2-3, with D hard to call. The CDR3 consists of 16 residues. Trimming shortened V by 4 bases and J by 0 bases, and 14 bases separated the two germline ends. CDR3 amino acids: CASSSNRKASTDTQYF. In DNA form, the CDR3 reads TGTGCCAGCAGTTCCAATAGGAAAGCTAGCACAGATACGCAGTATTTT.

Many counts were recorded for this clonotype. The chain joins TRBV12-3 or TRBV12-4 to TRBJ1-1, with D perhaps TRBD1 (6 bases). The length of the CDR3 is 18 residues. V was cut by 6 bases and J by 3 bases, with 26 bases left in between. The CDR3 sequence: CASRSYRLGHREDTEAFF. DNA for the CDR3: TGTGCCAGCAGATCGTATAGGTTGGGACACCGGGAAGACACTGAAGCTTTCTTT.

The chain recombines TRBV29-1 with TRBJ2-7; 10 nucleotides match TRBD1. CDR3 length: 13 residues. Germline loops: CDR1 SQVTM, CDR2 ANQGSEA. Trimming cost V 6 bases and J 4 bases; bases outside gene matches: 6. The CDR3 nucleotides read TGCAGCGTAGCTCCGGGACAGGGGTACGAGCAGTACTTC. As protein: CSVAPGQGYEQYF.

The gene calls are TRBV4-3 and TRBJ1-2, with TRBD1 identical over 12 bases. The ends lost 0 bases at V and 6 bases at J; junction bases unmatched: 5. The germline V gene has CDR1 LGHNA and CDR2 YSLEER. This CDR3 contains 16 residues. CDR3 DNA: TGCGCCAGCAGCCAAGATCGTGGGACAGGGGGCCATGGCTACACCTTC. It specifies CASSQDRGTGGHGYTF.

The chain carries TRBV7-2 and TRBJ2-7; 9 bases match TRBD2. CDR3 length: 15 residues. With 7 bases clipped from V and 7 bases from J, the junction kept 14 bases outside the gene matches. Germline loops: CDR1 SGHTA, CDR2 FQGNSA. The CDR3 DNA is TGTGCCAGCAACCCTTTTGCGGGAGGGCCGGGTGAGCAGTACTTC. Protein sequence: CASNPFAGGPGEQYF.

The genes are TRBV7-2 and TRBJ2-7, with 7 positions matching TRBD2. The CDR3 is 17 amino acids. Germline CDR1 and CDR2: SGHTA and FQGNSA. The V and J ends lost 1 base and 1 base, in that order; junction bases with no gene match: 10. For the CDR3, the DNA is TGTGCCAGCAGCTTAGGTCACAGCGGGATGAGGTCCTACGAGCAGTACTTC. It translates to CASSLGHSGMRSYEQYF.

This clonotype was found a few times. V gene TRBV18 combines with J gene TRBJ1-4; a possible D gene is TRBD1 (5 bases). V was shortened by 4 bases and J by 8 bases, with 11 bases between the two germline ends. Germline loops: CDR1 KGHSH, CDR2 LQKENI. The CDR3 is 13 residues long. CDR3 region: CASSRRVGEKLFF. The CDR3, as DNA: TGTGCCAGCTCACGCAGGGTTGGCGAAAAACTGTTTTTT.

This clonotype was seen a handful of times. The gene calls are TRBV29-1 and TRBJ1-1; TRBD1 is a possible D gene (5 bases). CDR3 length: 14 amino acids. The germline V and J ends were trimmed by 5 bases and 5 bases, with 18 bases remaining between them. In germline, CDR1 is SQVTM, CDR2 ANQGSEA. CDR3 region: CSVYPHGWGTEAFF. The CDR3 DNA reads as TGCAGCGTTTATCCGCATGGTTGGGGGACTGAAGCTTTCTTT.

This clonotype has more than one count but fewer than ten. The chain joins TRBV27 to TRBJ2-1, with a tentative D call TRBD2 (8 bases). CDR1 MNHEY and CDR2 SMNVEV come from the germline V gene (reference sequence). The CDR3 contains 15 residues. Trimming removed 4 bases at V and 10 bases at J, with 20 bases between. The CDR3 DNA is TGTGCCAGCAGTTACCGGTACGGGAGGGGGCGGGAGCAGTTCTTC. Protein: CASSYRYGRGREQFF.

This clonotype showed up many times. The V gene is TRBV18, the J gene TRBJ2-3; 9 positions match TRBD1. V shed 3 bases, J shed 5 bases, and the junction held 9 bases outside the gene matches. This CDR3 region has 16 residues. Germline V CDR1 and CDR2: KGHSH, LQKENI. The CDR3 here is CASSPGTGLLKDTQYF. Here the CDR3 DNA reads TGTGCCAGCTCACCGGGGACAGGGCTTTTGAAAGATACGCAGTATTTT.

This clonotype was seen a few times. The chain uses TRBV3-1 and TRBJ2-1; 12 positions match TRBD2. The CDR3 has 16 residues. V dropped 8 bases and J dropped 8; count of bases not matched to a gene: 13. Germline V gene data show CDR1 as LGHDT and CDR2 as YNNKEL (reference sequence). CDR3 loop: CASSAKTSGGSHEQFF. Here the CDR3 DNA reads TGTGCCAGCTCCGCAAAGACTAGCGGGGGTAGCCATGAGCAGTTCTTC.

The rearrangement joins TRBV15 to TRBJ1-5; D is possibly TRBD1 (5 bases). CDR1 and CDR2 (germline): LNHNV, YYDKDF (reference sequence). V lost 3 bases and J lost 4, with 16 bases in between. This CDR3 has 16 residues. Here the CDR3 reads CATSSTGYSFNQPQHF. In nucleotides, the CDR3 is TGTGCCACCAGCAGTACAGGATATTCGTTTAATCAGCCCCAGCATTTT.